These T cell receptor beta chains were read from a single sample in a study of cytotoxic CD8 clonotypes in ibrutinib-treated CLL. The method was immunoSEQ multiplex PCR; TCRdb's version includes in-frame clones alone and lacks a portion of them. Of approximately 330,000 clones in the sample, around four fifths are singletons; the top ten hold about 6.3%. The sequenced sample was PBMCs, obtained before ibrutinib treatment. All receptors come from a human donor with chronic lymphocytic leukemia. The CDR3 runs from the conserved cysteine through the conserved F or W. Each record gives: D gene, J gene, V gene, CDR3 length, clone size, CDR3 DNA, CDR3 protein. D genes are given only for firm matches. Clone size, where shown, is once, few, many, or a class for clones that have expanded.

-	TRBJ1-2	TRBV15	13	-	TGTGCCACCAGCTTCCGGGGGAACTATGGCTACACCTTC	CATSFRGNYGYTF
-	TRBJ2-7	TRBV5-4	14	few	TGTGCCAGCAGCGCAACTAGGGTTAACTACGAGCAGTACTTC	CASSATRVNYEQYF
-	TRBJ2-5	TRBV4-1	17	-	TGCGCCAGCAGCCCCTCAGATCTAACGAAGACACAAGAGACCCAGTACTTC	CASSPSDLTKTQETQYF
TRBD1	TRBJ2-7	TRBV5-4	15	-	TGTGCCAGCAGCCAGGCGATGACAGGGAACTACGAGCAGTACTTC	CASSQAMTGNYEQYF
-	TRBJ1-2	TRBV10-3	14	-	TGTGCCATCAGGAAGGGACAAGGCCTTGGGGGCTACACCTTC	CAIRKGQGLGGYTF
TRBD2	TRBJ2-1	TRBV7-8	17	-	TGTGCCAGCAGCCCACAGAGCGGGACTAACTCCTACAATGAGCAGTTCTTC	CASSPQSGTNSYNEQFF
-	TRBJ1-1	TRBV9	13	-	TGTGCCAGCAGCGCCCCCGAGGACACTGAAGCTTTCTTT	CASSAPEDTEAFF
-	TRBJ2-2	TRBV7-6	17	-	TGTGCCAGCAGCTTAGCGCTTGACAGAGCAAACACCGGGGAGCTGTTTTTT	CASSLALDRANTGELFF
TRBD1	TRBJ1-2	TRBV7-2	13	-	TGTGCCAGCAGCCCAGACAGGGACTATGGCTACACCTTC	CASSPDRDYGYTF
-	TRBJ2-1	TRBV6-6	13	-	TGTGCCAGCAGTTACTCCTGGGGCGATGAGCAGTTCTTC	CASSYSWGDEQFF
TRBD1	TRBJ2-1	TRBV19	14	few	TGTGCCAGTAGTATCCGGGGACAGGGGGGTTTGCAGTTCTTC	CASSIRGQGGLQFF
-	TRBJ2-7	TRBV15	18	-	TGTGCCACCAGCAGAGATCTTGTAGTTGACAGACAGGCCTACGAGCAGTACTTC	CATSRDLVVDRQAYEQYF
-	TRBJ1-2	TRBV9	11	-	TGTGCCAGCAGCCTAAACCGGGAATTGGCCTTC	CASSLNRELAF
-	TRBJ2-7	TRBV7-3	13	-	TGTGCCAGCAGCTTTAGACAGACCTACGAGCAGTACTTC	CASSFRQTYEQYF
TRBD1	TRBJ2-7	TRBV27	18	once	TGTGCCAGCAGACCCCCTTCACTGGGACAGGGGATTGCCTACGAGCAGTACTTC	CASRPPSLGQGIAYEQYF
-	TRBJ1-2	TRBV5-8	15	-	TGTGCCAGCAGCCGGAATGCACAGGGTATTAACGGCTACACCTTC	CASSRNAQGINGYTF
-	TRBJ2-2	TRBV5-6	16	-	TGTGCCAGCAGCTTTAGGGACCCTGATTTGGCCGGGGAGCTGTTTTTT	CASSFRDPDLAGELFF
TRBD2	TRBJ2-1	TRBV27	15	-	TGTGCCAGCAGTTTACTAGCGGGAGAATTTAATGAGCAGTTCTTC	CASSLLAGEFNEQFF
-	TRBJ1-4	TRBV19	11	-	TGTGCCAGTAACGGGAATGAAAAACTGTTTTTT	CASNGNEKLFF
-	TRBJ2-5	TRBV5-1	14	-	TGCGCCAGCAGCTTGGACCCACACGAGGAGACCCAGTACTTC	CASSLDPHEETQYF
-	TRBJ1-1	TRBV4-3	17	-	TGCGCCAGCAGCCAAGATATAAAGCGTAATTTGGACACTGAAGCTTTCTTT	CASSQDIKRNLDTEAFF
-	TRBJ2-5	TRBV23-1	16	-	TGCGCCAGCAGCCCCACCGGGGGCAGGGGCAGGGAGACCCAGTACTTC	CASSPTGGRGRETQYF
TRBD1	TRBJ1-5	TRBV19	13	-	TGTGCCAGTAGGACGGGACAGACGCAGCCCCAGCATTTT	CASRTGQTQPQHF
-	TRBJ2-7	TRBV9	14	-	TGTGCCAGCAGCCCCGCCGGGGGGCCCTACGAGCAGTACTTC	CASSPAGGPYEQYF
-	TRBJ2-7	TRBV7-9	14	-	TGTGCCAGTACGCACGAGGAGAGATCCTACGAGCAGTACTTC	CASTHEERSYEQYF
-	TRBJ2-1	TRBV27	13	few	TGTGCCAGCAGTCTAGACAGAGTCAATGAGCAGTTCTTC	CASSLDRVNEQFF
TRBD2	TRBJ2-2	TRBV14	16	-	TGTGCCAGCAGCCCCCTAGCGGGGCATAACACCGGGGAGCTGTTTTTT	CASSPLAGHNTGELFF
TRBD2	TRBJ2-5	TRBV4-1	18	once	TGCGCCAGGCCCCACTTCCGCAGGGTAGCGGGATTTCAAGAGACCCAGTACTTC	CARPHFRRVAGFQETQYF
TRBD2	TRBJ2-7	TRBV12-5	19	few	TGTGCTAGTGGTTTGCGGCCACTGAGGGCTAGCGGGAAATCCTACGAGCAGTACTTC	CASGLRPLRASGKSYEQYF
-	TRBJ2-7	TRBV6-6	14	-	TGTGCCAGCAGTTACACCCCCGGAACCTACGAGCAGTACTTC	CASSYTPGTYEQYF
-	TRBJ2-1	TRBV4-1	16	once	TGCGCCAGCAGCCAACCGGGACCTACTAAACACAATGAGCAGTTCTTC	CASSQPGPTKHNEQFF
TRBD2	TRBJ2-7	TRBV29-1	14	-	TGCAGCGTGATATCACTAGCGGGAGACTACGAGCAGTACTTC	CSVISLAGDYEQYF
TRBD1	TRBJ1-1	TRBV27	13	-	TGTGCCAGCATGGGACAGGTGAACACTGAAGCTTTCTTT	CASMGQVNTEAFF
TRBD2	TRBJ2-5	TRBV11-2	14	-	TGTGCCAGCAGCTCCGTCAGCGGGACGGAGACCCAGTACTTC	CASSSVSGTETQYF
-	TRBJ2-7	TRBV7-2	11	few	TGTGCCAGCAGCTTTTTCCACGAGCAGTACTTC	CASSFFHEQYF
TRBD2	TRBJ2-5	TRBV28	15	-	TGTGCCAGCAGTTTGCTTGGCGGGAGAAGGGAGACCCAGTACTTC	CASSLLGGRRETQYF
TRBD1	TRBJ1-5	TRBV19	17	-	TGTGCCAGTAGTATCCCAAACAGGGGCCCTAGCAATCAGCCCCAGCATTTT	CASSIPNRGPSNQPQHF
-	TRBJ2-4	TRBV14	15	-	TGTGCCAGCAGCCAAGAAGGCGGGACCCGAGTCATTCAGTACTTC	CASSQEGGTRVIQYF
-	TRBJ2-7	TRBV18	15	-	TGTGCCAGCTCACCACCGGGCGTGGGAATATACGAGCAGTACTTC	CASSPPGVGIYEQYF
-	TRBJ1-4	TRBV27	15	-	TGTGCCAGCACCCAATTCTGGGGGGCTAATGAAAAACTGTTTTTT	CASTQFWGANEKLFF
-	TRBJ1-2	TRBV27	15	-	TGTGCCAGCAGTCCGGCAGGGCTGGTGAACTATGGCTACACCTTC	CASSPAGLVNYGYTF
TRBD2	TRBJ2-1	TRBV4-2	18	once	TGTGCCAGCAGCCGGATCCCGACTAGCGGGAGGGTGGGCAATGAGCAGTTCTTC	CASSRIPTSGRVGNEQFF
TRBD1	TRBJ2-1	TRBV29-1	14	-	TGCAGCGCCGGGGACAGGGGGCGCGGTAATGAGCAGTTCTTC	CSAGDRGRGNEQFF
-	TRBJ1-2	TRBV30	11	-	TGTGCCTGGAGCCGGGACTATGGCTACACCTTC	CAWSRDYGYTF